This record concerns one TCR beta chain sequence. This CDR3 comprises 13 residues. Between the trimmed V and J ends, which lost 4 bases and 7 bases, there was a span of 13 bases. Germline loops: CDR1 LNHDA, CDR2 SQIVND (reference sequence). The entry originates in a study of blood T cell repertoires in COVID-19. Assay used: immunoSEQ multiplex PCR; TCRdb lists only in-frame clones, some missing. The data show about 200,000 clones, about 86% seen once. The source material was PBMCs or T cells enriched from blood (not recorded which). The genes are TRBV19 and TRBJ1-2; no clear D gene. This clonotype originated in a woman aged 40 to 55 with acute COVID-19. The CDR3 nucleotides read TGTGCCAGTAGTAGTATCCCAGATTTTGGCTACACCTTC. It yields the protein CASSSIPDFGYTF.